The sample holds one count of the clone carrying this T cell receptor (beta chain). This record comes from a study of cytomegalovirus exposure and HLA in healthy donors. The study ran its PCR with 60 Vbeta and 13 Jbeta primers. Some clones are missing from TCRdb's copy, which holds only in-frame ones; the method was immunoSEQ multiplex PCR. Here the sample spans 100,000 to 150,000 clones, about four fifths being singletons. The specimen sequenced was PBMCs. The receptor comes from a woman between 40 and 50 years old in good health and CMV-seropositive.

The CDR3 here is CAWSPGQGSDEQYF. The CDR3 nucleotides are TGTGCCTGGAGTCCGGGACAGGGGTCCGACGAGCAGTACTTC. The rearrangement links TRBV30 to TRBJ2-7; TRBD1 agrees at 10 bases. Germline CDR1 and CDR2: GTSNPN and SVGIG (reference sequence). V was clipped by 2 bases and J by 5 bases; unmatched bases: 6. The CDR3 has 14 residues.